These T cell receptor beta chains were read from a single sample in a study of cytomegalovirus exposure and HLA in healthy donors. Clones were sequenced by immunoSEQ multiplex PCR, and TCRdb holds only the in-frame ones, with some missing. The repertoire includes tens of thousands of clones, about three quarters of them detected once, and around a quarter sits in the top ten. Sequencing was performed on PBMCs. The receptors originated from a man in his fifties or sixties in good health and CMV-seropositive. The CDR3 runs from the conserved cysteine through the conserved F or W. D genes are given only for firm matches. Only part of the rows carry a size: once, few, many, or a class if the clone is expanded.

v_gene	abundance	d_gene	j_gene	CDR3nt	CDR3aa
TRBV4-1	-	-	TRBJ1-5	TGCGCCAGCAGCCAAGGAACTAAAGGAAATCAGCCCCAGCATTTT	CASSQGTKGNQPQHF
TRBV6-1	-	-	TRBJ1-5	TGTGCCAGCAGGCGTCTTTATGGGGGCGATCAGCCCCAGCATTTT	CASRRLYGGDQPQHF
TRBV30	-	-	TRBJ2-7	TGTGCCTCAATAGCGACGAGCTCCTACGAGCAGTACTTC	CASIATSSYEQYF
TRBV7-2	few	TRBD2	TRBJ2-3	TGTGCCAGCAGCTTTATCGGGGGGGCAACAGATACGCAGTATTTT	CASSFIGGATDTQYF
TRBV7-9	-	TRBD1	TRBJ2-7	TGTGCCAGCAGCTTACGCAGGGGGCAAGGGAGCTCCTACGAGCAGTACTTC	CASSLRRGQGSSYEQYF
TRBV6-5	few	-	TRBJ2-1	TGTGCCAGCAGTCGCGGACTTGCTGAGCAGTTCTTC	CASSRGLAEQFF
TRBV10-1	-	TRBD2	TRBJ2-1	TGCGCCAGCAGTGAGTCTCCTAGCGGGGGAGAGAATGAGCAGTTCTTC	CASSESPSGGENEQFF
TRBV19	-	-	TRBJ1-2	TGTGCCAGTCTCAGTTGGGCGGAGGGGAACTATGGCTACACCTTC	CASLSWAEGNYGYTF
TRBV14	-	-	TRBJ1-5	TGTGCCAGCAGCCAAGCAGGGGGCAATCAGCCCCAGCATTTT	CASSQAGGNQPQHF
TRBV18	once	-	TRBJ1-3	TGTGCCAGCTCACCCTTACAGGGTACCGAAAACACCATATATTTT	CASSPLQGTENTIYF
TRBV6-1	-	TRBD2	TRBJ2-7	TGTGCTGGGGGGGCCTACGAGCAGTACTTC	CAGGAYEQYF
TRBV30	-	-	TRBJ2-2	TGTGCCTGGAGGAGAATCGCGAACACCGGGGAGCTGTTTTTT	CAWRRIANTGELFF
TRBV7-6	once	-	TRBJ1-6	TGTGCCAGCAGCTCGGGGGGTGAGTATTCACCCCTCCACTTT	CASSSGGEYSPLHF
TRBV30	-	-	TRBJ1-5	TGTGCCTGGAGAGCTATGGCGGCCAATCAGCCCCAGCATTTT	CAWRAMAANQPQHF
TRBV6-1	-	-	TRBJ1-2	TGTGCCAGCAGTGAAAACGGGACACCCCGGCCCGGATATGGCTACACCTTC	CASSENGTPRPGYGYTF
TRBV5-1	once	TRBD2	TRBJ2-7	TGCGCCAGCAGCTTGTCTAGCGGGAGCTACGAGCAGTACTTC	CASSLSSGSYEQYF
TRBV5-6	-	TRBD1	TRBJ1-5	TGTGCCAGCAGCGTGGGACAGGGCAATCAGCCCCAGCATTTT	CASSVGQGNQPQHF
TRBV11-3	-	TRBD2	TRBJ2-3	TGTGCCAGCAGCTTACGGGGGGGCCTTGGCACAGATACGCAGTATTTT	CASSLRGGLGTDTQYF
TRBV2	-	-	TRBJ2-7	TGTGCCAGCAGTGATGGTCCGGACTTTAGCTCCTACGAGCAGTACTTC	CASSDGPDFSSYEQYF
TRBV6-6	few	TRBD2	TRBJ2-7	TGTGCCAGTAACGGGGGGACCTCCTACGAGCAGTACTTC	CASNGGTSYEQYF
TRBV6-5	-	-	TRBJ2-1	TGTGCCAGCAGCTCCACAGCGGGCAGAAATGAGCAGTTCTTC	CASSSTAGRNEQFF
TRBV19	-	TRBD1	TRBJ2-7	TGTGCCAGTAGCTTTAAACCGCAGGGGGACGAGCAGTACTTC	CASSFKPQGDEQYF
TRBV5-1	-	TRBD2	TRBJ2-1	TGCGCCAGCAGCTCCCTAGCGGGGAGGGAGTACAATGAGCAGTTCTTC	CASSSLAGREYNEQFF
TRBV5-4	-	-	TRBJ2-7	TGTGCCAGCAGCCGAGACAGGAACGCCTACGAGCAGTACTTC	CASSRDRNAYEQYF
TRBV9	-	TRBD2	TRBJ2-7	TGTGCCAGCAGCGTCGGGCTAGCGGCCTCCTACGAGCAGTACTTC	CASSVGLAASYEQYF
TRBV9	few	-	TRBJ2-1	TGTGCCAGCGACCGGGAGATGGGTGATGAGCAGTTCTTC	CASDREMGDEQFF
TRBV5-6	-	TRBD2	TRBJ2-1	TGTGCCAGCAGCCCACTAGCGGGGGGTTACAATGAGCAGTTCTTC	CASSPLAGGYNEQFF
TRBV7-8	-	-	TRBJ2-1	TGTGCCAGCAGTTCTTCCAGACTAGTGACCTATGAGCAGTTCTTC	CASSSSRLVTYEQFF
TRBV7-2	-	-	TRBJ1-5	TGTGCCAGCCGGGATCAAAATAGCAATCAGCCCCAGCATTTT	CASRDQNSNQPQHF
TRBV5-6	-	-	TRBJ1-5	TGTGCCAGCAGCCTAGGCAGGGCCAACAATCAGCCCCAGCATTTT	CASSLGRANNQPQHF
TRBV28	-	-	TRBJ2-7	TGTGCCAGCAGTTTAAGGAGACGGACCTACGAGCAGTACTTC	CASSLRRRTYEQYF
TRBV5-4	once	TRBD1	TRBJ1-5	TGTGCCAGCAGCCGCGGGACAGGGGAGGGGCAGCCCCAGCATTTT	CASSRGTGEGQPQHF
TRBV20-1	few	-	TRBJ2-1	TGCAGTGCTAGGAATGGAGGGGAGCAGTTCTTC	CSARNGGEQFF
TRBV7-6	-	TRBD1	TRBJ2-5	TGTGCCAGCAGCCCGGACAGGGGGACCCAGTACTTC	CASSPDRGTQYF
TRBV5-5	-	TRBD1	TRBJ1-5	TGTGCCAGCAGCAGGGGACAGGGCGCTGCGATCAATCAGCCCCAGCATTTT	CASSRGQGAAINQPQHF
TRBV10-2	-	TRBD1	TRBJ1-1	TGCGCCAGCAGTGACAGGGGGTCCACTGAAGCTTTCTTT	CASSDRGSTEAFF
TRBV7-3	-	-	TRBJ2-1	TGTGCCAGCTCAGTATCCGGAGGATCGAACGGTGAGCAGTTCTTC	CASSVSGGSNGEQFF
TRBV5-1	-	-	TRBJ2-5	TGCGCCAGCAGCCCTTTGGTTAGCGCGCAAGAGACCCAGTACTTC	CASSPLVSAQETQYF
TRBV6-5	-	-	TRBJ1-1	TGTGCCAGCAGTTACGGGGGGGATGCCACTGAAGCTTTCTTT	CASSYGGDATEAFF
TRBV2	-	-	TRBJ1-1	TGTGCCAGCAGTGAAGGGGGGGGGAGCACTGAAGCTTTCTTT	CASSEGGGSTEAFF
TRBV28	few	-	TRBJ1-5	TGTGCCAGCAGCCAATACTCCAATCAGCCCCAGCATTTT	CASSQYSNQPQHF
TRBV27	few	TRBD1	TRBJ2-6	TGTGCCAGCAGGGGGGAGACAGGGGGCAGAACTGGGGCCAACGTCCTGACTTTC	CASRGETGGRTGANVLTF
TRBV7-9	-	-	TRBJ2-7	TGTGCCAGCAGCCCATCAGGGAAACCCGCGTACTTC	CASSPSGKPAYF
TRBV16	-	-	TRBJ2-7	TGTGCCAGCAGCCAATACCCTGGGGGGGGCAACTCCTACGAGCAGTACTTC	CASSQYPGGGNSYEQYF
TRBV12-5	-	TRBD1	TRBJ1-1	TGTGCTAGTGGTTGGGGGGGACAGGGGCGCGCTGAAGCTTTCTTT	CASGWGGQGRAEAFF
TRBV23-1	-	TRBD1	TRBJ2-4	TGCGCCAGCCCGGGGCCGGGACAGGGGTGGGTTGTAGCCAAAAACATTCAGTACTTC	CASPGPGQGWVVAKNIQYF
TRBV5-1	-	TRBD2	TRBJ2-2	TGCGCCAGCAGCCCCGGGACTACAGTCACCGGGGAGCTGTTTTTT	CASSPGTTVTGELFF
TRBV2	-	TRBD1	TRBJ2-7	TGTGCCAGCAGTGAGATATACAGGGGGTACGGATACGAGCAGTACTTC	CASSEIYRGYGYEQYF
TRBV10-3	-	TRBD1	TRBJ1-2	TGTGCCATCAGTGAGTCGATCGGGACAGGGGGCGCGGGCTACACCTTC	CAISESIGTGGAGYTF